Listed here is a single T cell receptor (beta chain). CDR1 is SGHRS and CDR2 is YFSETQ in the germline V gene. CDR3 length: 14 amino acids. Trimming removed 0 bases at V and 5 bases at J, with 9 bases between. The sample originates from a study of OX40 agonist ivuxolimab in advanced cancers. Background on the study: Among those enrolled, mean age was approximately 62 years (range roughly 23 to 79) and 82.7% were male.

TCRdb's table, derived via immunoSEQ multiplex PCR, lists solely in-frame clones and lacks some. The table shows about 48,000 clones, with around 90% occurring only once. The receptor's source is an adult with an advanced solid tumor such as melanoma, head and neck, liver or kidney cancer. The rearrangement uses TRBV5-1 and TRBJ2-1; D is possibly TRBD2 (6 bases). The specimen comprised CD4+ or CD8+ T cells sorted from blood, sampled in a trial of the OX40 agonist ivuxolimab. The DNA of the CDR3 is TGCGCCAGCAGCTTGGCAGCGGGCAACAATGAGCAGTTCTTC. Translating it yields CASSLAAGNNEQFF.